One T cell receptor beta chain is described in this entry. The CDR3 covers 15 residues. V shed 6 bases, J shed 3 bases, and the junction held 7 bases outside the gene matches. The germline CDR1 and CDR2 sequences are LNHDA and SQIVND (reference sequence). The data originate from a study of blood T cell repertoires in COVID-19. Overall study: Acute-phase and convalescent COVID-19 samples originated in the United States, Italy and Spain.

Per the original data handling: Amplification of reference gene primers was used by the study to estimate nucleated cell counts. Generated by immunoSEQ multiplex PCR, the TCRdb table keeps only in-frame clones and is missing some. The D gene and trimming were derived from the DNA, and the V and J assignments and clone size from that table. The sample has 180,000 or so clones, 85% to 90% seen once. The chain employs TRBV19 and TRBJ2-3; 9 bases are a match to TRBD1. The TCR was taken from a woman in her sixties with acute or convalescent COVID-19. The specimen was peripheral blood. The chain's CDR3 is CASRGTDRGTDTQYF. The DNA for the CDR3 is TGTGCCAGTAGGGGGACGGACAGGGGTACAGATACGCAGTATTTT.